These 9 T cell receptor beta chains originate from one sample sequenced in a study of blood T cell repertoires in COVID-19. Some clones are missing from TCRdb's copy, which holds only in-frame ones; the method was immunoSEQ multiplex PCR. The sample lists 95,000 to 150,000 clones; around 84% were seen once. Sequencing was done on a sample of PBMCs or T cells enriched from blood (not recorded which). The receptors come from a young woman who had recovered from COVID-19.

V gene TRBV28 combines with J gene TRBJ1-5, with TRBD1 matching over 7 bases. Germline V CDR1 and CDR2: MDHEN, SYDVKM. This CDR3 is built from 15 residues. The V and J ends lost 4 bases and 3 bases, in that order; junction bases with no gene match: 6. The CDR3 coding sequence is TGTGCCAGCAGTTCCTCGGACAGGAACAATCAGCCCCAGCATTTT. Protein sequence: CASSSSDRNNQPQHF.

CDR3 in DNA: TGTGCCAGCAGGCCCGGGACTAGCACAGATACGCAGTATTTT. Encoded protein: CASRPGTSTDTQYF. The chain is built from TRBV28 and TRBJ2-3, with D possibly matching TRBD2 (6 bases). CDR1 MDHEN and CDR2 SYDVKM come from the germline V gene. The CDR3 length is 14 residues. Trimming left V 6 bases short and J 0 bases short, with 10 bases between.

J is TRBJ2-2 and V is TRBV15, with 12 bases matching TRBD2. Trimming took 0 bases from V and 8 from J; bases not matched to a gene: 10. Germline V gives CDR1 LNHNV, CDR2 YYDKDF (reference sequence). This CDR3 has 18 residues. This CDR3 reads CATSREPQLAGGLGELFF. As DNA, the CDR3 is TGTGCCACCAGCAGAGAACCCCAGCTAGCGGGAGGGCTAGGGGAGCTGTTTTTT.

This clone was recorded only once. The chain carries TRBV27 and TRBJ1-5, with D perhaps TRBD1 (5 bases). Germline V gene lookup returns CDR1 MNHEY and CDR2 SMNVEV (reference sequence). V shed 6 bases and J shed 0 bases, with 18 bases lying between them. The CDR3 has 17 residues. CDR3 DNA: TGTGCCAGCAGACCCCGGGCGGACAACCTTAGCAATCAGCCCCAGCATTTT. This gives the protein CASRPRADNLSNQPQHF.

J is TRBJ2-3 and V is TRBV18, with 12 bases matching TRBD1. Germline V lookup: CDR1 KGHSH, CDR2 LQKENI. This CDR3 contains 15 residues. V was pared by 8 bases and J by 5 bases, with 8 bases of the junction left unmatched. The CDR3 DNA reads as TGTGCCAGCAGCGGGGGGACAGGGGGCCGAGATACGCAGTATTTT. Protein sequence: CASSGGTGGRDTQYF.

The chain couples TRBV18 to TRBJ2-1; 10 positions match TRBD2. The CDR3 has 16 amino acids. V shed 0 bases, J shed 10 bases, and the junction held 9 bases outside the gene matches. Germline V lookup: CDR1 KGHSH, CDR2 LQKENI. The CDR3 spells CASSPPGSGRSGEQFF. CDR3 in DNA: TGTGCCAGCTCACCACCGGGTAGCGGGAGGTCAGGAGAGCAGTTCTTC. Variable domain in full (rest from reference TRBV18 and TRBJ2-1): NAGVMQNPRHLVRRRGQEARLRCSPMKGHSHVYWYRQLPEEGLKFMVYLQKENIIDESGMPKERFSAEFPKEGPSILRIQQVVRGDSAAYFCASSPPGSGRSGEQFFGPGTRLTVL.

The chain combines TRBV7-8 with TRBJ1-1, with TRBD1 matching over 10 bases. This CDR3 is built from 14 residues. The germline V gene encodes CDR1 SGHVS and CDR2 FQNEAQ. The V and J ends lost 6 bases and 4 bases, in that order; junction bases with no gene match: 5. The CDR3 here is CASRVRTGGTEAFF. The CDR3 DNA sequence: TGTGCCAGCAGAGTACGGACAGGGGGCACTGAAGCTTTCTTT.

The chain employs TRBV19 and TRBJ1-1, with D possibly being TRBD1 (5 bases). The CDR3 loop spans 15 amino acids. V was trimmed by 4 bases and J by 5 bases, leaving 17 bases between them. Germline V gives CDR1 LNHDA, CDR2 SQIVND (reference sequence). Written as DNA, the CDR3 is TGTGCCAGTAGTAAACCCCTCAGACCAGGGACTGAAGCTTTCTTT. This translates into CASSKPLRPGTEAFF.

The chain uses TRBV7-8 and TRBJ2-7; 9 positions agree with TRBD1. The CDR3 length is 15 residues. The V gene's germline CDR1 is SGHVS and CDR2 FQNEAQ. With 4 bases clipped from V and 0 bases from J, the junction kept 4 bases outside the gene matches. The CDR3 is CASSSTGGHSYEQYF. DNA for the CDR3: TGTGCCAGCAGCTCAACAGGGGGCCACTCCTACGAGCAGTACTTC.